This T cell receptor beta chain comes out of a study of tumor and adjacent non-tumor tissue in lung cancer. This sample's RNA came from whole unsorted tissue. Distant lung tissue was collected more than 3 cm away from the tumor edge. This clonotype was seen at least ten times. The J segment lost 2 bases and the V segment lost 3 bases, leaving 3 bases of the junction unmatched. The CDR3 runs to 15 residues. Germline V gene sequence: CDR1 PRHDT, CDR2 FYEKMQ (reference sequence). Three rounds of nested PCR, following a modified ARM-PCR protocol, produced the TCRbeta library. TCRdb redid the calling of the multiplex PCR reads with MiXCR, one entry per CDR3 protein. The sample lists 100,000 or so distinct CDR3 sequences, around three fifths occurring once.

Source material: distant non-tumor lung tissue. The origin of this receptor is a man aged 30 to 39 with non-small cell lung cancer. The chain joins TRBV13 to TRBJ2-4; 8 bases map to TRBD1. The CDR3 sequence: CASSFDRGTKNIQYF. The CDR3 DNA reads TGTGCCAGCAGCTTCGACAGGGGCACCAAAAACATTCAGTACTTC.